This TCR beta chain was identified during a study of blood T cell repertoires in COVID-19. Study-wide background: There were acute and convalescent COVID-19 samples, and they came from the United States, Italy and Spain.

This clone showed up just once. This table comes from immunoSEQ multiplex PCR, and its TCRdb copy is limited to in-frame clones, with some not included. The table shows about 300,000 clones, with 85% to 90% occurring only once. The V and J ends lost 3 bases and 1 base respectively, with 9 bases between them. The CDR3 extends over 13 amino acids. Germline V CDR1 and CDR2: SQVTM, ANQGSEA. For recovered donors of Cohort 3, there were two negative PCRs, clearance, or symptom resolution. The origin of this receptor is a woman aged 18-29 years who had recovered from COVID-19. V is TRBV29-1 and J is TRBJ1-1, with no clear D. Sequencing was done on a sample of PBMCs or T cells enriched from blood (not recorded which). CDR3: CSVERETNTEAFF. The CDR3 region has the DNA TGCAGCGTTGAGAGGGAGACGAACACTGAAGCTTTCTTT.